Below, 4 T cell receptor beta chains from the same sample are listed, as sequenced in a study of cytomegalovirus exposure and HLA in healthy donors. The PCR ran on 60 Vbeta and 13 Jbeta primers. The repertoire was sequenced with immunoSEQ multiplex PCR; TCRdb's copy has only in-frame clones and lacks some. Reported are around 76,000 clones; the ten largest clones contain about 5%. The sample taken for sequencing was PBMCs. These receptors were collected from a man aged 35-49 years in good health and CMV-seronegative.

V is TRBV14 and J is TRBJ2-2; D unresolved. CDR3 length: 13 amino acids. From germline, CDR1 is SGHDN and CDR2 FVKESK. V dropped 6 bases and J dropped 7 bases, with 12 bases sitting between them. CDR3 protein: CASREIFGGELFF. The CDR3 DNA sequence: TGTGCCAGCAGGGAGATCTTTGGCGGGGAGCTGTTTTTT.

V is TRBV19 and J is TRBJ2-2; possible D gene TRBD2, 6 bases. Per the germline V gene, CDR1 is LNHDA and CDR2 is SQIVND (reference sequence). CDR3 length: 15 residues. Trimming shortened V by 1 base and J by 1 base, and 7 bases separated the two germline ends. The CDR3: CASSIGRGNTGELFF. The CDR3, as DNA: TGTGCCAGTAGTATAGGGCGGGGGAACACCGGGGAGCTGTTTTTT.

As for this clone: A junction end diverges from the germline sequence, so it may reflect a read error. The chain recombines TRBV18 with TRBJ2-7; 16 nucleotides align to TRBD2. There are 15 residues in the CDR3. Germline loops: CDR1 KGHSH, CDR2 LQKENI. CDR3 nucleotide sequence: TGTGCCAGCTCACCAGGGACTAGCGGGAGGGCCCTATCCCGATTC. It yields the protein CASSPGTSGRALSRF.

The rearrangement uses TRBV5-1 and TRBJ2-3; TRBD2 matches 7 bases. J gave up 4 bases and V 4 bases, and 12 bases lay outside the gene matches. The V gene's germline CDR1 is SGHRS and CDR2 YFSETQ. The CDR3 consists of 16 residues. CDR3 nucleotide sequence: TGCGCCAGCAGCCCGGCTCGCGGGGGTAACGCAGATACGCAGTATTTT. Translation: CASSPARGGNADTQYF. The full variable domain, completed using reference TRBV5-1 and TRBJ2-3, is KAGVTQTPRYLIKTRGQQVTLSCSPISGHRSVSWYQQTPGQGLQFLFEYFSETQRNKGNFPGRFSGRQFSNSRSEMNVSTLELGDSALYLCASSPARGGNADTQYFGPGTRLTVL.